Listed here are 26 T cell receptor beta chains from one sample, sequenced in a study of cytomegalovirus exposure and HLA in healthy donors. Both 60 Vbeta primers and 13 Jbeta primers went into the PCR. Produced via immunoSEQ multiplex PCR; TCRdb's table is partial and in-frame only. The table includes 120,000 to 150,000 clones, 80% to 90% detected once. The sequenced sample was PBMCs. These receptors were collected from a boy aged 2 to 10 in good health and CMV-seronegative.

The rearrangement links TRBV25-1 to TRBJ1-1, with TRBD1 matching over 7 bases. The trim removed 6 bases at V and 2 bases at J, leaving 6 bases unmatched. This CDR3 is built from 14 residues. Germline V gene sequence: CDR1 MGHDK, CDR2 SYGVNS. The CDR3 here is CASRAGGSNTEAFF. CDR3 nucleotides: TGTGCCAGCAGGGCAGGGGGTAGTAACACTGAAGCTTTCTTT.

This clone was seen a handful of times. The V gene is TRBV6-5, the J gene TRBJ2-5; TRBD1 matches 7 bases. Germline V lookup: CDR1 MNHEY, CDR2 SVGAGI. This CDR3 region has 14 residues. Losses at the gene ends were 5 bases for V and 3 bases for J; bases not matched to a gene: 6. The chain's CDR3 is CASSDGQEEETQYF. CDR3 nucleotide sequence: TGTGCCAGCAGTGACGGACAGGAGGAAGAGACCCAGTACTTC.

The chain recombines TRBV18 with TRBJ2-7; TRBD1 agrees at 9 bases. There are 14 residues in the CDR3. The J segment lost 7 bases and the V segment lost 3 bases, leaving 7 bases of the junction unmatched. The germline gives CDR1 KGHSH, CDR2 LQKENI. CDR3 DNA sequence: TGTGCCAGCTCACCGCGGACAGGGGCGGGAGAGCAGTACTTC. Translated, it gives CASSPRTGAGEQYF.

The chain has TRBV11-2 and TRBJ2-7; D might be TRBD2 (5 bases). This CDR3 comprises 14 residues. The V and J ends lost 5 bases and 6 bases respectively, with 17 bases between them. CDR1 and CDR2 (germline): SGHAT, FQNNGV. This chain's CDR3 is CASSLTAGNCEQYF. CDR3 sequence (DNA): TGTGCCAGCAGCCTTACTGCCGGGAACTGCGAGCAGTACTTC. The whole variable domain, remainder taken from reference TRBV11-2 and TRBJ2-7, is EAGVAQSPRYKIIEKRQSVAFWCNPISGHATLYWYQQILGQGPKLLIQFQNNGVVDDSQLPKDRFSAERLKGVDSTLKIQPAKLEDSAVYLCASSLTAGNCEQYFGPGTRLTVT.

V usage is TRBV27 and J usage is TRBJ1-2; 7 nucleotides line up with TRBD1. This CDR3 has 13 residues. Trimming cost V 4 bases and J 4 bases; bases outside gene matches: 3. CDR1 MNHEY and CDR2 SMNVEV come from the germline V gene (reference sequence). The DNA of the CDR3 is TGTGCCAGCAGTTCATACAGGGGCTATGGCTACACCTTC. Encoded protein: CASSSYRGYGYTF.

For this clone: The junction does not match germline at one end; this may be a read error. The chain recombines TRBV5-4 with TRBJ2-3; 10 nucleotides line up with TRBD2. This CDR3 contains 17 residues. Germline V gives CDR1 SGHNT, CDR2 YYREEE (reference sequence). The DNA of the CDR3 is TGTGCCAGCAGCGAAATCCTGGGACTAGCGAGCACAGATGCGCAGTATTTT. Amino acid sequence: CASSEILGLASTDAQYF.

The chain has TRBV6-5 and TRBJ1-1, with 8 positions matching TRBD1. Germline V gene lookup returns CDR1 MNHEY and CDR2 SVGAGI. V dropped 6 bases and J dropped 4; count of bases not matched to a gene: 7. The CDR3 spans 14 residues. In DNA form, the CDR3 reads TGTGCCAGCAGACTCGACAGGGGCGTCACTGAAGCTTTCTTT. Protein sequence: CASRLDRGVTEAFF.

The chain has TRBV6-1 and TRBJ2-7, with 15 bases that match TRBD2. Trimming took 4 bases from V and 9 from J; bases not matched to a gene: 4. CDR1 is MNHNS and CDR2 is SASEGT in the germline V gene. This CDR3 has 14 amino acids. The CDR3 DNA reads TGTGCCAGCAGTGCCCGGACTAGCGGGGGGGGGCAGTACTTC. Protein sequence: CASSARTSGGGQYF.

V usage is TRBV29-1 and J usage is TRBJ1-4; 7 bases are a match to TRBD1. This CDR3 comprises 16 residues. J lost 3 bases, V lost 4 bases, and 11 bases had no gene match. Germline V gives CDR1 SQVTM, CDR2 ANQGSEA. The CDR3 reads CSVGSGRGLANEKLFF. In DNA form, the CDR3 reads TGCAGCGTTGGCAGCGGCAGGGGGTTAGCTAATGAAAAACTGTTTTTT. Together with reference TRBV29-1 and TRBJ1-4, the CDR3 gives the full variable domain: SAVISQKPSRDICQRGTSLTIQCQVDSQVTMMFWYRQQPGQSLTLIATANQGSEATYESGFVIDKFPISRPNLTFSTLTVSNMSPEDSSIYLCSVGSGRGLANEKLFFGSGTQLSVL.

This chain joins TRBV5-1 and TRBJ1-2; D ambiguous. Germline-derived CDR1 and CDR2 are SGHRS and YFSETQ. Trimming took 5 bases from V and 6 from J, leaving 20 bases between them. The CDR3 sequence is 15 residues long. Here the CDR3 reads CASSENRVPRDGYTF. In nucleotides, the CDR3 is TGCGCCAGCAGTGAAAACAGAGTACCTCGTGATGGCTACACCTTC.

This sequence joins TRBV7-9 and TRBJ1-1; TRBD1 aligns across 7 bases. Germline V gives CDR1 SEHNR, CDR2 FQNEAQ (reference sequence). V was pared by 5 bases and J by 3 bases, with 6 bases of the junction left unmatched. This CDR3 has 14 residues. The CDR3 sequence is CASSATGVYTEAFF. CDR3 coding DNA: TGTGCCAGCAGCGCAACAGGGGTATACACTGAAGCTTTCTTT.

The CDR3 bases are TGTGCCAGCAGCTTTACCGCCGACGCGGGAAATGAAAAACTGTTTTTT. It translates to CASSFTADAGNEKLFF. The J gene is TRBJ1-4, the V gene TRBV7-6, with D hard to call. Trimming shortened V by 3 bases and J by 5 bases, and 16 bases separated the two germline ends. This CDR3 has 16 amino acids. Germline V lookup: CDR1 SGHVS, CDR2 FNYEAQ.

A single count supports this clone. V is TRBV10-3 and J is TRBJ2-3, with 9 bases that match TRBD1. V lost 6 bases and J lost 3; bases outside the gene matches: 13. From germline, CDR1 is ENHRY and CDR2 SYGVKD. The CDR3 sequence is 17 residues long. CDR3: CAIRDPGQGKVTDTQYF. CDR3 in DNA: TGTGCCATCAGAGATCCCGGACAGGGGAAGGTAACAGATACGCAGTATTTT.

V is TRBV28 and J is TRBJ1-1; 7 bases line up with TRBD1. The germline gives CDR1 MDHEN, CDR2 SYDVKM. The CDR3 totals 13 residues. With 5 bases clipped from V and 6 bases from J, the junction kept 6 bases outside the gene matches. CDR3 region: CASSEPGTAEAFF. Written as DNA, the CDR3 is TGTGCCAGCAGTGAACCTGGGACAGCTGAAGCTTTCTTT.

This sequence joins TRBV6-5 and TRBJ1-2, with 8 bases identical to TRBD1. Trimming removed 5 bases from V and 2 bases from J; junction bases left unmatched: 4. CDR3 size: 14 residues. Per the germline V gene, CDR1 is MNHEY and CDR2 is SVGAGI. CDR3 DNA sequence: TGTGCCAGCAGTCGAACAGGGGGGAACTATGGCTACACCTTC. It specifies CASSRTGGNYGYTF.

This clone occurred a few times. The chain is built from TRBV27 and TRBJ2-7, with D uncertain. Germline V gene data show CDR1 as MNHEY and CDR2 as SMNVEV (reference sequence). V lost 4 bases and J 3 bases, leaving 13 bases between the germline ends. The CDR3 covers 14 residues. For the CDR3, the DNA is TGTGCCAGCAGTTACAGAACAAACAACTACGAGCAGTACTTC. The encoded protein is CASSYRTNNYEQYF.

The chain has TRBV5-1 and TRBJ2-1; TRBD1 matches at 8 bases. This CDR3 has 16 amino acids. The trim removed 0 bases at V and 4 bases at J, leaving 6 bases unmatched. The germline V gene encodes CDR1 SGHRS and CDR2 YFSETQ. The CDR3 sequence: CASSLDPDRAYNEQFF. CDR3 sequence (DNA): TGCGCCAGCAGCTTGGACCCGGACAGGGCGTACAATGAGCAGTTCTTC.

J is TRBJ1-5 and V is TRBV19, with D perhaps matching TRBD1 (5 bases). There are 16 residues in the CDR3. Trimming stripped 3 bases from V and 6 bases from J, with 18 bases between. Germline V gene lookup returns CDR1 LNHDA and CDR2 SQIVND (reference sequence). The CDR3 DNA sequence: TGTGCCAGTAGTATTACGTCCTCGGGACTGGGTCAGCCCCAGCATTTT. Amino acid sequence: CASSITSSGLGQPQHF.

In this sample, this clone turned up a few times. The rearrangement joins TRBV11-2 to TRBJ2-5, with D unclear. The CDR3 has 15 residues. CDR1 and CDR2 (germline): SGHAT, FQNNGV. V gave up 4 bases and J gave up 5 bases, with 17 bases separating them. The CDR3 spells CASSSGRIHPETQYF. The CDR3 nucleotides read TGTGCCAGCAGCTCAGGCAGGATCCACCCGGAGACCCAGTACTTC.

This clone was seen a single time. The chain carries TRBV2 and TRBJ2-1; 8 bases line up with TRBD2. V lost 6 bases, J lost 6 bases, and 7 bases stayed unmatched. There are 14 residues in the CDR3. Germline values: CDR1 SNHLY, CDR2 FYNNEI. Here the CDR3 DNA reads TGTGCCAGCAGACGGGGGGGCCCAAGCAATGAGCAGTTCTTC. Encoded protein: CASRRGGPSNEQFF.

CDR3 region: CAWTQIYTEAFF. For the CDR3, the DNA is TGTGCCTGGACACAGATTTACACTGAAGCTTTCTTT. The chain joins TRBV30 to TRBJ1-1, with no clear D. This CDR3 spans 12 amino acids. The V gene's germline CDR1 is GTSNPN and CDR2 SVGIG (reference sequence). The V end lost 4 bases, the J end lost 3 bases, and 9 bases lay between the germline ends.

V usage is TRBV19 and J usage is TRBJ2-2, with D perhaps matching TRBD1 (6 bases). This CDR3 is 15 amino acids long. Germline-derived CDR1 and CDR2 are LNHDA and SQIVND (reference sequence). The ends were cut back, 0 bases at V and 7 bases at J, with 12 bases in the middle. In DNA form, the CDR3 reads TGTGCCAGTAGTATAGATCAGGGGCTGAGCGGGGAGCTGTTTTTT. It is translated as CASSIDQGLSGELFF.

The CDR3 bases are TGTGCCAGCAGCGTAGGGACACCTGGAAACACCATATATTTT. As protein: CASSVGTPGNTIYF. V gene TRBV9 combines with J gene TRBJ1-3; D is possibly TRBD1 (5 bases). Germline V gene lookup returns CDR1 SGDLS and CDR2 YYNGEE. Trimming stripped 0 bases from V and 2 bases from J, with 6 bases between. This CDR3 spans 14 amino acids.

The gene calls are TRBV20-1 and TRBJ2-1, with D possibly matching TRBD2 (6 bases). The CDR3 is 11 residues long. The germline V and J ends were trimmed by 4 bases and 9 bases, with 10 bases remaining between them. From germline, CDR1 is DFQATT and CDR2 SNEGSKA (reference sequence). The CDR3 here is CSAMPRGEQFF. Here the CDR3 DNA reads TGCAGTGCTATGCCGCGGGGTGAGCAGTTCTTC.

This chain uses TRBV27 with TRBJ2-3; 7 bases line up with TRBD1. CDR3 length: 15 residues. Unmatched junction bases numbered 7, after V lost 2 bases and J lost 5 bases. The germline CDR1 and CDR2 sequences are MNHEY and SMNVEV (reference sequence). CDR3 DNA: TGTGCCAGCAGTTTAAGACAGGGTCCGGGAGATACGCAGTATTTT. Its translation: CASSLRQGPGDTQYF.

The CDR3 protein is CASSGPEQFF. CDR3 nucleotide sequence: TGTGCCAGCAGCGGGCCTGAGCAGTTCTTC. V gene TRBV7-9 combines with J gene TRBJ2-1; D is uncertain. The CDR3 consists of 10 residues. V was trimmed by 5 bases and J by 9 bases, leaving 5 bases between them. Germline V gene lookup returns CDR1 SEHNR and CDR2 FQNEAQ (reference sequence).